This T cell receptor (beta chain) was retrieved from a study of cytomegalovirus exposure and HLA in healthy donors. The PCR ran on 60 Vbeta and 13 Jbeta primers. The repertoire was sequenced with immunoSEQ multiplex PCR; TCRdb's copy has only in-frame clones and lacks some. The table shows more than 85,000 clones, with roughly 69% occurring only once. Findings and limits, study-wide: It has been reported that TCR beta sequences accurately predicted the HLA-A and HLA-B alleles of most subjects. A few CMV-associated chains were confirmed in vitro to be specific for CMV antigens. Data from an earlier analysis indicated that most TCR beta V segments were productive either about 87% or about 30% of the time. CMV serostatus was the sole immune exposure information available.

As regards this clone: What it recognizes is unknown.

Trimming removed 5 bases at V and 4 bases at J, with 3 bases between. The CDR3 runs to 12 residues. CDR1 and CDR2 (germline): LNHDA, SQIVND (reference sequence). Material: PBMCs. V and J are TRBV19 and TRBJ1-6; D not certain. The origin of this receptor is a woman between 65 and 79 years old in good health and CMV-seropositive. CDR3 residues: CASSSYNSPLHF. CDR3 nucleotide sequence: TGTGCCAGTAGTTCGTATAATTCACCCCTCCACTTT. Full variable domain (rest looked up from reference TRBV19 and TRBJ1-6): DGGITQSPKYLFRKEGQNVTLSCEQNLNHDAMYWYRQDPGQGLRLIYYSQIVNDFQKGDIAEGYSVSREKKESFPLTVTSAQKNPTAFYLCASSSYNSPLHFGNGTRLTVT.